The 18 T cell receptor beta chains given below trace back to one sample, sequenced in a study of breast tumors, draining lymph nodes, adjacent tissues. Breast cancer patients provided tissue from their axillary draining lymph nodes. TCRdb recomputed calls from the multiplex PCR reads with MiXCR, one row per CDR3 protein. This sample has under 350,000 distinct CDR3 sequences, with 30% to 35% found just once. The sequencing input was axillary lymph node tissue. These receptors all come from a female donor with breast cancer. Some clones in this sample may be carry-over from other donors' samples.

This clonotype has a count of ten or more. The chain recombines TRBV20-1 with TRBJ1-2, with D possibly being TRBD1 (6 bases). The CDR3 is made up of 12 amino acids. From germline, CDR1 is DFQATT and CDR2 SNEGSKA (reference sequence). V lost 4 bases and J 8 bases, leaving 14 bases between the germline ends. CDR3 coding DNA: TGCAGTGCTAACAGGGACTCGACGGGCTACACCTTC. Encoded protein: CSANRDSTGYTF.

There are many counts of this clonotype. Just one base apart from a much larger clone, this may be a read error. This chain connects TRBV15 to TRBJ1-4; D unclear. The CDR3 consists of 15 residues. Germline V lookup: CDR1 LNHNV, CDR2 YYDKDF (reference sequence). The CDR3 sequence: CATSRDGEDGEKLLF. In DNA, the CDR3 is TGTGCCACCAGCAGAGATGGGGAGGATGGGGAAAAACTGCTTTTT.

This clonotype has ten or more counts. The rearrangement joins TRBV3-2 to TRBJ2-5; TRBD2, as called in the table, went unchecked against the DNA. TRBV3-2 is termed a pseudogene. The CDR3 is made up of 17 amino acids. This chain's CDR3 is CASSQDRRASAQETQYF. The CDR3 coding sequence is TGTGCCAGCAGCCAAGATCGTCGGGCTAGCGCTCAAGAGACCCAGTACTTC.

This chain joins TRBV6-1 and TRBJ1-5; D call uncertain. V gave up 1 base and J gave up 11 bases, with 15 bases separating them. Germline lookup yields CDR1 MNHNS and CDR2 SASEGT. This CDR3 contains 14 residues. This chain's CDR3 is CASSEGLSGETQHF. The CDR3 DNA is TGTGCCAGCAGTGAAGGGCTGAGCGGGGAGACCCAGCATTTT.

This clonotype came up many times. The chain recombines TRBV20-1 with TRBJ2-7; TRBD1 is a possible D gene (5 bases). V shed 6 bases and J shed 5 bases, with 11 bases lying between them. The germline V gene encodes CDR1 DFQATT and CDR2 SNEGSKA (reference sequence). There are 11 residues in the CDR3. Written as DNA, the CDR3 is TGCAGTGCATATCAGGGCCACGAGCAGTACTTC. It codes for CSAYQGHEQYF.

This clonotype was recorded many times. As DNA, the CDR3 is TGTGCCAGCAGCTTAGAGTCCTTGTCGATTGGGGCATATGGCTACACCTTC. It translates to CASSLESLSIGAYGYTF. J is TRBJ1-2 and V is TRBV11-3; D might be TRBD1 (5 bases). CDR3 length equals 17 residues. Deletions cut 0 bases from V and 5 bases from J, with 19 bases between. The V gene's germline CDR1 is SGHNT and CDR2 YENEEA. The variable domain in full, with the rest retrieved from reference TRBV11-3 and TRBJ1-2, is EAGVVQSPRYKIIEKKQPVAFWCNPISGHNTLYWYLQNLGQGPELLIRYENEEAVDDSQLPKDRFSAERLKGVDSTLKIQPAELGDSAVYLCASSLESLSIGAYGYTFGSGTRLTVV.

This clonotype was seen ten or more times. The chain employs TRBV5-4 and TRBJ2-1; perhaps TRBD2 as D (6 bases). CDR1 is SGHNT and CDR2 is YYREEE in the germline V gene (reference sequence). This CDR3 has 14 amino acids. V gave up 0 bases and J gave up 5 bases, with 9 bases separating them. The CDR3 nucleotides are TGTGCCAGCAGCTTGGGGCAGCGGGACAATGAGCAGTTCTTC. It translates to CASSLGQRDNEQFF.

The sample holds many counts of this clonotype. The gene calls are TRBV2 and TRBJ2-6; D is possibly TRBD1 (6 bases). Germline V gene lookup returns CDR1 SNHLY and CDR2 FYNNEI. The CDR3 consists of 15 residues. Trimming stripped 7 bases from V and 0 bases from J, with 10 bases between. CDR3 in amino acids: CASNEQGSGANVLTF. The CDR3 DNA reads TGTGCCAGCAACGAACAGGGCTCTGGGGCCAACGTCCTGACTTTC.

Turning to this clonotype: Just one base apart from a much larger clone, this may be a read error. The rearrangement uses TRBV12-5 and TRBJ1-5; D gene ambiguous. This CDR3 spans 12 amino acids. The V end lost 2 bases, the J end lost 4 bases, and 3 bases lay between the germline ends. CDR1 and CDR2 from the germline V gene are LGHNT and FRNRAP. The CDR3 DNA is TGTGCTAGTGGTTTGACAAATCAGCCCCAGCATTTT. This gives the protein CASGLTNQPQHF.

The gene calls are TRBV6-2 or TRBV6-3 and TRBJ2-7; D unresolved. Trimming removed 2 bases at V and 5 bases at J, with 10 bases between. The germline V gene encodes CDR1 MNHEY and CDR2 SVGEGT. The CDR3 is 13 residues long. In DNA, the CDR3 is TGTGCCAGCAGTTACCCCCCTCTCCACGAGCAGTACTTC. Encoded protein: CASSYPPLHEQYF.

This clonotype was counted at least ten times. The genes are TRBV20-1 and TRBJ2-1, with D possibly being TRBD1 (6 bases). V shed 3 bases and J shed 4 bases, with 22 bases lying between them. CDR1 and CDR2 from the germline V gene are DFQATT and SNEGSKA (reference sequence). The CDR3 is made up of 17 amino acids. The chain's CDR3 is CSASASWAPRGYNEQFF. The CDR3 region has the DNA TGCAGTGCTAGCGCTTCGTGGGCCCCTAGGGGGTACAATGAGCAGTTCTTC.

V usage is TRBV15 and J usage is TRBJ2-3; TRBD2 aligns across 12 bases. Germline V gene sequence: CDR1 LNHNV, CDR2 YYDKDF (reference sequence). J lost 2 bases, V lost 4 bases, and 13 bases had no gene match. The CDR3 totals 19 residues. The CDR3 loop reads CATSNDRTSGKFFTDTQYF. CDR3 bases: TGTGCCACCAGCAACGACAGGACTAGCGGGAAGTTTTTCACAGATACGCAGTATTTT.

About this clonotype: Since a much larger clone is just one base distant, this may be a read error. V usage is TRBV6-1 and J usage is TRBJ1-2, with D maybe TRBD1 (6 bases). The CDR3 has 15 amino acids. Germline-derived CDR1 and CDR2 are MNHNS and SASEGT. Trimming took off 5 bases at V and 6 bases at J, with 19 bases between the two ends. This CDR3 reads CASSQLQGHSHGYTF. The CDR3 region has the DNA TGTGCCAGCAGTCAACTACAGGGTCATTCGCATGGCTACACCTTC.

The count of this clonotype is one. A much bigger clone sits one base away, suggesting this may be a read error. The V and J genes are TRBV19 and TRBJ2-3; the D is unclear. The V and J ends lost 0 bases and 8 bases respectively, with 12 bases between them. CDR3 length: 14 residues. Germline assignment: CDR1 LNHDA and CDR2 SQIVND (reference sequence). This chain's CDR3 is CASSIEVGSGTQYF. Written as DNA, the CDR3 is TGTGCCAGTAGTATAGAGGTGGGGTCAGGTACGCAGTATTTT.

This clonotype was observed many times. The genes are TRBV11-3 and TRBJ2-1, with 8 bases lining up with TRBD1. CDR1 is SGHNT, CDR2 YENEEA, per germline. After removal of 2 bases from V and 5 bases from J, the junction contained 11 bases not matched to a gene. This CDR3 is 17 amino acids long. CDR3 DNA sequence: TGTGCCAGCAGCTTATTCGGGTCAGGGGGCGTAGACAATGAGCAGTTCTTC. Its protein product is CASSLFGSGGVDNEQFF.

V is TRBV6-1 and J is TRBJ1-5, with D possibly matching TRBD1 (6 bases). CDR1 is MNHNS, CDR2 SASEGT, per germline. CDR3 size: 14 residues. The V gene lost 7 bases and the J gene lost 3 bases, with 13 bases spanning the gap. The CDR3 sequence: CASTTGHNNQPQHF. The CDR3 bases are TGTGCCAGCACCACGGGACACAACAATCAGCCCCAGCATTTT.

This chain links TRBV6-1 with TRBJ2-4; 8 bases agree with TRBD1. Germline V gene data show CDR1 as MNHNS and CDR2 as SASEGT. This CDR3 has 13 residues. Trimming removed 3 bases from V and 7 bases from J; junction bases left unmatched: 2. The CDR3 here is CASSEDRDNIQYF. The CDR3 bases are TGTGCCAGCAGTGAGGACAGGGACAACATTCAGTACTTC.

The rearrangement joins TRBV27 to TRBJ2-7, with 7 bases identical to TRBD1. The CDR3 contains 14 residues. Trimming cost V 4 bases and J 10 bases; bases outside gene matches: 13. Germline V gives CDR1 MNHEY, CDR2 SMNVEV (reference sequence). The CDR3 DNA is TGTGCCAGCAGTTCCTTTTCGACAGGGTGGCCCCAGTACTTC. It translates to CASSSFSTGWPQYF.